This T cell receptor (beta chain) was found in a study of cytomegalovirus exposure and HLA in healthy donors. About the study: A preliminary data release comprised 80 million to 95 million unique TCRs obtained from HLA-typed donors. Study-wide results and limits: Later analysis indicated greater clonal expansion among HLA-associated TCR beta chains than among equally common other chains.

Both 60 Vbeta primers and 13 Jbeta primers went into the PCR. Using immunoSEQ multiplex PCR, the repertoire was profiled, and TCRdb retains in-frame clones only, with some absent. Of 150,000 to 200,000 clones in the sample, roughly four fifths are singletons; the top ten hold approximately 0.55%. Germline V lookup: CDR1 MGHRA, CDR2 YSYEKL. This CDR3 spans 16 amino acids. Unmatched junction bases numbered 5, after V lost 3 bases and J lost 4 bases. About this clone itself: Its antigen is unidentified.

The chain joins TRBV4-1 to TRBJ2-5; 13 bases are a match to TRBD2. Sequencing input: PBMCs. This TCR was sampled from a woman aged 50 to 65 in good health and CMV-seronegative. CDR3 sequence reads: CASSQRLAGGRETQYF. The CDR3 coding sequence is TGCGCCAGCAGCCAGCGACTAGCGGGAGGTCGAGAGACCCAGTACTTC.